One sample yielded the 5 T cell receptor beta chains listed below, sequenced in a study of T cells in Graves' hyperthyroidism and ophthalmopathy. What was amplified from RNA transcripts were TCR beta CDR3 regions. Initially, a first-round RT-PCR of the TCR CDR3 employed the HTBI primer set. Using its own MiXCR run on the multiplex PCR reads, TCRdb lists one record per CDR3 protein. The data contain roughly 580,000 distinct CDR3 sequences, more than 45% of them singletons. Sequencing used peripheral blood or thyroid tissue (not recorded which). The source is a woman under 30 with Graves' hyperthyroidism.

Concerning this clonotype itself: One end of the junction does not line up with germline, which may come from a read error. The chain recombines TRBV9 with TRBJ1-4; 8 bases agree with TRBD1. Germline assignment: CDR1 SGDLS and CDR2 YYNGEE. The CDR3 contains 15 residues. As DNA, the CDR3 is TGTACCAGCAGCCCGGACAGGGAAACTAATGAAAAACTGTTTTTT. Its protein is CTSSPDRETNEKLFF. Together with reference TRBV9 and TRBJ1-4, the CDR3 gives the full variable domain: DSGVTQTPKHLITATGQRVTLRCSPRSGDLSVYWYQQSLDQGLQFLIQYYNGEERAKGNILERFSAQQFPDLHSELNLSSLELGDSALYFCTSSPDRETNEKLFFGSGTQLSVL.

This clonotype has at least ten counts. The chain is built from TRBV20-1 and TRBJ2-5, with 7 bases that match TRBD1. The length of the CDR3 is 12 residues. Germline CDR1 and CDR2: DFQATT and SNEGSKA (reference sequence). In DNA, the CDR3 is TGCATCATGCGACAGGGCCAAGAGACCCAGTACTTC. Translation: CIMRQGQETQYF.

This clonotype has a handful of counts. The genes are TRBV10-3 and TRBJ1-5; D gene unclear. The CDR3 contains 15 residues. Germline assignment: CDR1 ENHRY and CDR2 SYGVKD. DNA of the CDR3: TGTGCTTCATCCTCGGGCCCCGCCGGCCGTCAGCCCCAGCATTTT. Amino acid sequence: CASSSGPAGRQPQHF.

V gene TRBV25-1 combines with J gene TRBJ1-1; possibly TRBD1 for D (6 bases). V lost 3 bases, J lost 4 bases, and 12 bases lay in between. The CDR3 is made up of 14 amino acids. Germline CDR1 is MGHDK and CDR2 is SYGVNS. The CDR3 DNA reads TGTGCCAGCAGTGATGTTAACAGGGTCACTGAAGCTTTCTTT. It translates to CASSDVNRVTEAFF.

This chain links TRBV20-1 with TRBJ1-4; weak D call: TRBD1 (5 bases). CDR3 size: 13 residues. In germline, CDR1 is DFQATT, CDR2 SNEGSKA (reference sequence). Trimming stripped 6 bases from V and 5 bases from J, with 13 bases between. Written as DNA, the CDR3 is TGCAGTGCCTCGGGGCCTAGGAATGAAAAACTGTTTTTT. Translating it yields CSASGPRNEKLFF.